This T cell receptor (beta chain) emerged from a study of T cell responses to AZD1222 COVID-19 vaccine. Study conclusions and caveats: Receipt of two AZD1222 doses was followed by a rise in Spike-specific TCR breadth and depth. Epitopes outside B.1.351 and B.1.1.7 mutated regions reportedly drew nearly half of spike TCRs. It was only a handful of AZD1222 recipients who were seropositive at baseline.

This clone was seen repeatedly, ten times or more. Its antigen is currently unknown. Assay: immunoSEQ multiplex PCR; the TCRdb copy retains only in-frame clones and omits some. The sample lists 150,000 to 200,000 clones, around 94% occurring once. Germline V gene lookup returns CDR1 LGHDT and CDR2 YNNKEL (reference sequence). Trimming cost V 4 bases and J 4 bases, with 26 bases left between them. This CDR3 comprises 19 residues. The specimen was peripheral blood, collected on day 0 of AZD1222 vaccination. The sequence came from an adult in good health. The genes are TRBV3-1 (or the pseudogene TRBV3-2) and TRBJ1-3; D is uncertain. CDR3 amino acids: CASSRDLDATFGIGNTIYF. As DNA, the CDR3 is TGTGCCAGCAGCCGCGACTTGGACGCCACCTTCGGCATCGGAAACACCATATATTTT.